These 12 T cell receptor beta chains came from one sample sequenced in a study of shared clonotypes between healthy human individuals. The method was immunoSEQ multiplex PCR; TCRdb's version includes in-frame clones alone and lacks a portion of them. Of about a million clones in the sample, roughly 72% were seen once. Source material: memory CD4+ T cells sorted from blood. The subset here: CD45RA-negative fraction. These receptors all stem from a man aged 18 to 29 in good health.

A remark on this clone: Other DNA sequences within the sample encode an identical CDR3. The V call is TRBV4-1, the J call TRBJ1-2, with 9 bases identical to TRBD1. With 4 bases clipped from V and 3 bases from J, the junction kept 3 bases outside the gene matches. The CDR3 is 14 amino acids. The germline gives CDR1 MGHRA, CDR2 YSYEKL. The CDR3 here is CASSPRQGDYGYTF. DNA of the CDR3: TGCGCCAGCAGCCCACGACAGGGGGACTATGGCTACACCTTC.

This chain links TRBV29-1 with TRBJ1-2, with D maybe TRBD1 (5 bases). Looked up from germline, CDR1 is SQVTM and CDR2 is ANQGSEA. The CDR3 consists of 12 residues. Trimming removed 2 bases at V and 8 bases at J, with 12 bases between. Written as DNA, the CDR3 is TGCAGCGTTGAACCCGGGGCCGGAGGCTACACCTTC. It is translated as CSVEPGAGGYTF.

This rearrangement joins TRBV29-1 to TRBJ1-1; perhaps TRBD1 as D (5 bases). CDR3 length: 15 residues. Germline lookup yields CDR1 SQVTM and CDR2 ANQGSEA. V lost 0 bases, J lost 3 bases, and 14 bases lay in between. The CDR3 region has the DNA TGCAGCGTTGAAGATCGGGGGAAGTGGGACACTGAAGCTTTCTTT. Protein: CSVEDRGKWDTEAFF.

Comments on this clone: The sample holds other DNA sequences that translate to the same CDR3. The chain is built from TRBV9 and TRBJ1-1, with D uncertain. V was pared by 4 bases and J by 0 bases, with 13 bases between. The CDR3 has 15 residues. In germline, CDR1 is SGDLS, CDR2 YYNGEE. The CDR3 is CASSPPGTLNTEAFF. As DNA, the CDR3 is TGTGCCAGCAGCCCGCCCGGTACCTTGAACACTGAAGCTTTCTTT. The entire variable domain, with the rest obtained from reference TRBV9 and TRBJ1-1, is as follows: DSGVTQTPKHLITATGQRVTLRCSPRSGDLSVYWYQQSLDQGLQFLIQYYNGEERAKGNILERFSAQQFPDLHSELNLSSLELGDSALYFCASSPPGTLNTEAFFGQGTRLTVV.

This chain connects TRBV30 to TRBJ2-1, with TRBD2 identical over 13 bases. The V and J ends lost 0 bases and 0 bases, in that order; junction bases with no gene match: 5. The CDR3 is 18 amino acids. Looked up from germline, CDR1 is GTSNPN and CDR2 is SVGIG (reference sequence). CDR3: CAWSVARTSGSSYNEQFF. DNA of the CDR3: TGTGCCTGGAGTGTAGCAAGGACTAGCGGGAGCTCCTACAATGAGCAGTTCTTC.

The CDR3 here is CASSSGQGFRTGELFF. CDR3 in DNA: TGCGCCAGCAGCTCTGGACAGGGTTTCAGGACCGGGGAGCTGTTTTTT. The gene calls are TRBV5-1 and TRBJ2-2, with 8 nucleotides matching TRBD1. The CDR3 spans 16 residues. Looked up from germline, CDR1 is SGHRS and CDR2 is YFSETQ. Germline trimming cut 3 bases from V and 5 bases from J; bases unmatched to any gene: 9.

The chain couples TRBV6-6 to TRBJ2-5; D might be TRBD1 (5 bases). Trimming left V 4 bases short and J 0 bases short, with 9 bases between. CDR3 length: 14 residues. Germline V lookup: CDR1 MNHNY, CDR2 SVGAGI (reference sequence). For the CDR3, the DNA is TGTGCCAGCAGTTTCCAGGGCCACCAAGAGACCCAGTACTTC. This translates into CASSFQGHQETQYF.

The chain joins TRBV5-4 to TRBJ2-2, with D perhaps matching TRBD2 (5 bases). Germline CDR1 and CDR2: SGHNT and YYREEE (reference sequence). V lost 4 bases to trimming and J lost 1 base, with 14 bases between them. The CDR3 runs to 16 residues. CDR3 protein: CASSTGLAVNTGELFF. For the CDR3, the DNA is TGTGCCAGCAGCACCGGACTTGCCGTGAACACCGGGGAGCTGTTTTTT. Based on the CDR3 plus reference TRBV5-4 and TRBJ2-2, the full variable domain is ETGVTQSPTHLIKTRGQQVTLRCSSQSGHNTVSWYQQALGQGPQFIFQYYREEENGRGNFPPRFSGLQFPNYSSELNVNALELDDSALYLCASSTGLAVNTGELFFGEGSRLTVL.

The V and J genes are TRBV19 and TRBJ1-1; weak D call: TRBD1 (5 bases). Germline V CDR1 and CDR2: LNHDA, SQIVND (reference sequence). This CDR3 has 15 residues. The V end was cut by 5 bases, the J end by 1 base, with 14 bases between. The DNA for the CDR3 is TGTGCCAGTAGTCTCCCGGGACGTTGGAACACTGAAGCTTTCTTT. It translates to CASSLPGRWNTEAFF.

The CDR3 region has the DNA TGTGCCTGGGAGTCAGGGGTTAACCCTGGGGCCAACGTCCTGACTTTC. It specifies CAWESGVNPGANVLTF. The chain carries TRBV30 and TRBJ2-6, with TRBD1 as a possible D gene (6 bases). The CDR3 covers 16 residues. Trimming pared 5 bases from V and 2 bases from J, leaving 16 bases between. Germline V gene lookup returns CDR1 GTSNPN and CDR2 SVGIG (reference sequence). Looking up the rest from reference TRBV30 and TRBJ2-6 gives the full variable domain: SQTIHQWPATLVQPVGSPLSLECTVEGTSNPNLYWYRQAAGRGLQLLFYSVGIGQISSEVPQNLSASRPQDRQFILSSKKLLLSDSGFYLCAWESGVNPGANVLTFGAGSRLTVL.

This clone was observed a few times. The chain joins TRBV7-9 to TRBJ2-3; 8 bases match TRBD1. Germline V gene sequence: CDR1 SEHNR, CDR2 FQNEAQ (reference sequence). The CDR3 loop spans 16 amino acids. With V trimmed by 5 bases and J by 0 bases, 7 bases remained unmatched. CDR3 sequence: CASSGRTGTSTDTQYF. CDR3 coding DNA: TGTGCCAGCAGCGGCAGGACAGGGACTAGCACAGATACGCAGTATTTT.

The rearrangement joins TRBV19 to TRBJ1-3; D remains unclear. Germline V CDR1 and CDR2: LNHDA, SQIVND (reference sequence). This CDR3 spans 13 amino acids. Between the trimmed V and J ends, which lost 5 bases and 4 bases, there was a span of 9 bases. This CDR3 is CASSELSGNTIYF. The CDR3 DNA reads TGTGCCAGTAGTGAGCTATCGGGAAACACCATATATTTT.